This T cell receptor beta chain was recovered during a study of shared clonotypes between healthy human individuals. Study context: Aged between 18 and 49, the donors were a couple of women and three men.

The CDR3 consists of 14 residues. The trim removed 4 bases at V and 4 bases at J, leaving 5 bases unmatched. The germline V gene has CDR1 KGHSH and CDR2 LQKENI. CD45RA-negative memory and CD45RA+ naive subsets were split from the CD4+ cells. This clone appeared a single time. What it binds is not known. This likely reflects a read error, since a far larger clone is one base away. Study-level points and caveats: Richness estimates generally favored naive over memory subsets.

Assay execution proceeded at the deep level. The table came from immunoSEQ multiplex PCR; TCRdb's copy has only in-frame clones and leaves some out. This sample carries some 1 million clones, more than 60% of them seen once, and the ten largest clones take about 1.5%. Source material: memory CD4+ T cells sorted from blood. Specified subset: CD45RA-negative fraction. J is TRBJ1-1 and V is TRBV18, with TRBD1 matching over 8 bases. The receptor comes from a man aged 18 to 30 in good health. CDR3 sequence (DNA): TGTGCCAGCTCACTCCGACAGGGGAGCACTGAAGCTTTCTTT. The encoded protein is CASSLRQGSTEAFF. The full variable domain, in which reference TRBV18 and TRBJ1-1 provide the parts outside the CDR3, is NAGVMQNPRHLVRRRGQEARLRCSPMKGHSHVYWYRQLPEEGLKFMVYLQKENIIDESGMPKERFSAEFPKEGPSILRIQQVVRGDSAAYFCASSLRQGSTEAFFGQGTRLTVV.